A single sample is the source of the 27 T cell receptor beta chains below, sequenced in a study of control samples from healthy donors and cancer patients. Profiled with immunoSEQ multiplex PCR; TCRdb holds only in-frame clones, not every one. The sample comprises some 130,000 clones, more than 80% of which are singletons, and about 2.7% rests with the top ten. The material sequenced was blood. The receptors were gathered from a man aged 35 to 55 in good health.

This chain joins TRBV5-4 and TRBJ1-2, with D possibly TRBD1 on 5 matching bases. The CDR3 runs to 15 residues. Between the trimmed V and J ends, which lost 1 base and 0 bases, there was a span of 10 bases. Germline CDR1 and CDR2: SGHNT and YYREEE (reference sequence). The CDR3, as DNA: TGTGCCAGCAGCTTGTCTGGGGGAGCTAACTATGGCTACACCTTC. Its protein is CASSLSGGANYGYTF.

The gene calls are TRBV10-3 and TRBJ1-2, with D possibly TRBD1 on 6 matching bases. The CDR3 spans 15 residues. The V and J ends lost 6 bases and 5 bases respectively, with 19 bases between them. Germline values: CDR1 ENHRY, CDR2 SYGVKD. The CDR3 loop reads CAISSAGGLGYGYTF. CDR3 coding DNA: TGTGCCATCAGCTCCGCCGGGGGGCTCGGGTATGGCTACACCTTC.

The chain is built from TRBV7-2 and TRBJ2-2; D is perhaps TRBD2 (7 bases). Deletions cut 0 bases from V and 6 bases from J, with 14 bases between. The germline V gene has CDR1 SGHTA and CDR2 FQGNSA. This CDR3 spans 16 amino acids. The chain's CDR3 is CASSLAFGGAAGELFF. CDR3 DNA: TGTGCCAGCAGCTTAGCGTTTGGGGGGGCCGCCGGGGAGCTGTTTTTT.

In nucleotides, the CDR3 is TGCGCCAGCAGTGGGGCAGGGGGCTCTCTATACAATGAGCAGTTCTTC. It specifies CASSGAGGSLYNEQFF. V and J are TRBV10-1 and TRBJ2-1; 8 positions match TRBD1. The CDR3 sequence is 16 residues long. The ends lost 4 bases at V and 4 bases at J; junction bases unmatched: 9. Per germline, CDR1 WNHNN and CDR2 SYGVQD (reference sequence).

The chain has TRBV10-1 and TRBJ2-1, with TRBD1 as a possible D gene (6 bases). CDR1 WNHNN and CDR2 SYGVQD come from the germline V gene (reference sequence). The CDR3 contains 16 residues. V lost 3 bases and J lost 4, with 16 bases in between. CDR3 loop: CASSEHTGKSYNEQFF. The CDR3 DNA is TGCGCCAGCAGTGAACATACAGGGAAATCTTACAATGAGCAGTTCTTC.

This chain joins TRBV11-2 and TRBJ1-3; D is undetermined. Trimming stripped 5 bases from V and 2 bases from J, with 7 bases between. Looked up from germline, CDR1 is SGHAT and CDR2 is FQNNGV. The CDR3 is 13 residues long. In DNA form, the CDR3 reads TGTGCCAGCAGCCACCCGCCTGGAAACACCATATATTTT. It is translated as CASSHPPGNTIYF. The whole variable domain, remainder taken from reference TRBV11-2 and TRBJ1-3, is EAGVAQSPRYKIIEKRQSVAFWCNPISGHATLYWYQQILGQGPKLLIQFQNNGVVDDSQLPKDRFSAERLKGVDSTLKIQPAKLEDSAVYLCASSHPPGNTIYFGEGSWLTVV.

This chain connects TRBV9 to TRBJ2-3, with TRBD1 matching 8 bases. The CDR3 runs to 15 residues. From germline, CDR1 is SGDLS and CDR2 YYNGEE. The trim removed 2 bases at V and 3 bases at J, leaving 5 bases unmatched. CDR3 loop: CASSVQGAKTDTQYF. CDR3 sequence (DNA): TGTGCCAGCAGCGTGCAGGGGGCAAAGACAGATACGCAGTATTTT.

The V call is TRBV4-1, the J call TRBJ1-1; D is unclear. V gave up 0 bases and J gave up 6 bases, with 8 bases separating them. CDR1 MGHRA and CDR2 YSYEKL come from the germline V gene. This CDR3 spans 13 amino acids. The CDR3 DNA reads TGCGCCAGCAGCCAAGATCGCGTGGCTGAAGCTTTCTTT. Translation: CASSQDRVAEAFF.

Only one count was recorded for this clone. The V and J genes are TRBV29-1 and TRBJ1-2; 12 nucleotides match TRBD1. The V segment lost 6 bases and the J segment 8 bases; nucleotides outside the gene matches: 16. Germline V gene lookup returns CDR1 SQVTM and CDR2 ANQGSEA. The CDR3 consists of 16 residues. The CDR3 nucleotides are TGCAGCGTCTACATTTCCCCGGGACAGGGGGCTTACGGCTACACCTTC. This translates into CSVYISPGQGAYGYTF.

The V gene is TRBV30, the J gene TRBJ1-1, with a possible D match to TRBD1 (5 bases). This CDR3 is 13 amino acids long. Germline-derived CDR1 and CDR2 are GTSNPN and SVGIG (reference sequence). With 0 bases removed from V and 3 bases from J, the gap between germline ends came to 8 bases. Written as DNA, the CDR3 is TGTGCCTGGAGTGTGGCAGGGTACACTGAAGCTTTCTTT. Encoded protein: CAWSVAGYTEAFF.

The chain links TRBV2 to TRBJ2-7; no definite D call. The length of the CDR3 is 12 residues. Germline assignment: CDR1 SNHLY and CDR2 FYNNEI. The ends were cut back, 3 bases at V and 1 base at J, with 4 bases in the middle. The CDR3: CASSDQSYEQYF. In nucleotides, the CDR3 is TGTGCCAGCAGTGACCAATCCTACGAGCAGTACTTC. The full variable domain, its missing parts supplied by reference TRBV2 and TRBJ2-7, is EPEVTQTPSHQVTQMGQEVILRCVPISNHLYFYWYRQILGQKVEFLVSFYNNEISEKSEIFDDQFSVERPDGSNFTLKIRSTKLEDSAMYFCASSDQSYEQYFGPGTRLTVT.

The chain has TRBV30 and TRBJ2-5; 8 bases align to TRBD2. Losses at the gene ends were 2 bases for V and 2 bases for J; bases not matched to a gene: 7. Germline CDR1 and CDR2: GTSNPN and SVGIG (reference sequence). This CDR3 is 15 amino acids long. The chain's CDR3 is CAWSTTGGGQETQYF. The CDR3 DNA is TGTGCCTGGAGTACTACCGGCGGGGGGCAAGAGACCCAGTACTTC.

The chain couples TRBV7-9 to TRBJ2-3; D is perhaps TRBD1 or TRBD2 (5 bases each). The germline gives CDR1 SEHNR, CDR2 FQNEAQ (reference sequence). V was pared by 2 bases and J by 5 bases, with 8 bases between. The CDR3 runs 13 residues. This CDR3 is CASSLMGEDTQYF. As DNA, the CDR3 is TGTGCCAGCAGCTTAATGGGGGAAGATACGCAGTATTTT.

This chain links TRBV7-8 with TRBJ1-5; D perhaps matches TRBD1 (6 bases). V was cut by 2 bases and J by 2 bases, with 10 bases left in between. The CDR3 contains 15 residues. Germline assignment: CDR1 SGHVS and CDR2 FQNEAQ. CDR3 in DNA: TGTGCCAGCAGCTTATCGGGGGCAGGCAATCAGCCCCAGCATTTT. Translation gives CASSLSGAGNQPQHF.

In its sample, this clone was seen once. The gene calls are TRBV3-1 (or the pseudogene TRBV3-2) and TRBJ1-6; D gene ambiguous. CDR1 LGHDT and CDR2 YNNKEL come from the germline V gene (reference sequence). This CDR3 comprises 13 residues. V was pared by 0 bases and J by 12 bases, with 9 bases between. CDR3 sequence: CASSQDRGGPLHF. The CDR3 DNA sequence: TGTGCCAGCAGCCAAGATCGGGGAGGACCCCTCCACTTT.

The chain has TRBV30 and TRBJ1-1; the match to TRBD1 covers 7 bases. Per the germline V gene, CDR1 is GTSNPN and CDR2 is SVGIG (reference sequence). This CDR3 comprises 14 residues. Trimming took 5 bases from V and 6 from J; bases not matched to a gene: 12. In DNA, the CDR3 is TGTGCCTGGGACGGAATCAGGGGGGACGCTGAAGCTTTCTTT. Translated: CAWDGIRGDAEAFF.

The chain combines TRBV27 with TRBJ2-7; TRBD2 agrees at 13 bases. Trimming removed 5 bases from V and 0 bases from J; junction bases left unmatched: 10. The CDR3 covers 18 residues. Germline V gives CDR1 MNHEY, CDR2 SMNVEV (reference sequence). The CDR3 nucleotides read TGTGCCAGCAGTCCCGCGACTAGCGGGGGGCCTAGCTCCTACGAGCAGTACTTC. It encodes CASSPATSGGPSSYEQYF.

CDR3 nucleotides: TGTGCCAGAAGCCGTTCATCCCCGGGGAACATTCAGTACTTC. Translated, it gives CARSRSSPGNIQYF. The rearrangement uses TRBV5-3 and TRBJ2-4; tentative D call: TRBD2 (5 bases). TRBV5-3 is reported as an ORF; its role is uncertain. This CDR3 is 14 amino acids long. V gave up 4 bases and J gave up 7 bases, with 15 bases separating them.

The chain has TRBV30 and TRBJ1-3; D gene uncertain. The CDR3 has 12 amino acids. Germline CDR1 and CDR2: GTSNPN and SVGIG (reference sequence). Trimming left V 0 bases short and J 4 bases short, with 4 bases between. The CDR3 nucleotides are TGTGCCTGGAGTGTACTAGGAAACACCATATATTTT. Translated: CAWSVLGNTIYF.

On this clone itself: Other nucleotide sequences in the sample specify the same CDR3. DNA for the CDR3: TGTGCCAGCTCAGCAAAAGGGAACACTGAAGCTTTCTTT. Translating gives CASSAKGNTEAFF. V is TRBV18 and J is TRBJ1-1; D uncertain. V was pared by 5 bases and J by 1 base, with 8 bases between. CDR1 and CDR2 (germline): KGHSH, LQKENI. There are 13 residues in the CDR3.

This clone has more than one count but fewer than ten. The chain uses TRBV6-6 and TRBJ1-1, with 7 bases fitting TRBD1. The CDR3 extends over 15 amino acids. Germline values: CDR1 MNHNY, CDR2 SVGAGI (reference sequence). Germline trimming cut 5 bases from V and 1 base from J; bases unmatched to any gene: 7. The CDR3 loop is CASSDRTGGNTEAFF. The CDR3 coding sequence is TGTGCCAGCAGTGACCGGACAGGAGGGAACACTGAAGCTTTCTTT.

The V gene is TRBV5-1, the J gene TRBJ1-3; tentatively, D is TRBD1 (6 bases). CDR3 length: 16 residues. From germline, CDR1 is SGHRS and CDR2 YFSETQ. V shed 3 bases and J shed 2 bases, with 15 bases lying between them. As DNA, the CDR3 is TGCGCCAGCAGCTGGGAGGCCACAGGGACTGGAAACACCATATATTTT. Its protein product is CASSWEATGTGNTIYF.

This clone has only a few counts. V gene TRBV25-1 combines with J gene TRBJ1-6, with D perhaps TRBD1 (6 bases). Germline loops: CDR1 MGHDK, CDR2 SYGVNS. CDR3 size: 13 residues. Trimming stripped 6 bases from V and 18 bases from J, with 21 bases between. CDR3 sequence reads: CASSRKRGGLDHF. CDR3 DNA: TGTGCCAGCAGCCGAAAAAGGGGGGGGCTAGACCACTTT.

The CDR3 bases are TGTGCCATCAGTGGAGGACGGCTCTCAGGAGAGCAGTACTTC. It encodes CAISGGRLSGEQYF. The V and J genes are TRBV10-3 and TRBJ2-7; D remains unclear. Germline V CDR1 and CDR2: ENHRY, SYGVKD. This CDR3 is built from 14 residues. V lost 4 bases and J 7 bases, leaving 17 bases between the germline ends.

This clone was detected only once. The V and J genes are TRBV6-2 or TRBV6-3 and TRBJ2-1; 9 bases are a match to TRBD2. The length of the CDR3 is 14 residues. Losses at the gene ends were 5 bases for V and 8 bases for J; bases not matched to a gene: 7. Germline values: CDR1 MNHEY, CDR2 SVGEGT. DNA of the CDR3: TGTGCCAGCAGTCGCGGGGGGGCCACCTATGAGCAGTTCTTC. This encodes CASSRGGATYEQFF.

The chain joins TRBV16 to TRBJ1-2; D gene unclear. The CDR3 spans 13 residues. The germline V and J ends were trimmed by 2 bases and 7 bases, with 11 bases remaining between them. The germline gives CDR1 KGHSY, CDR2 FQNENV. CDR3 region: CASSQNGLFGYTF. CDR3 nucleotide sequence: TGTGCCAGCAGCCAAAACGGTCTCTTTGGCTACACCTTC.

The chain has TRBV19 and TRBJ1-6; D remains ambiguous. Trimming pared 3 bases from V and 11 bases from J, leaving 11 bases between. The CDR3 totals 13 residues. Germline V gene data show CDR1 as LNHDA and CDR2 as SQIVND (reference sequence). The CDR3 coding sequence is TGTGCCAGTAGTATCCGCAGTGATACACCCCTCCACTTT. Translated: CASSIRSDTPLHF. The complete variable domain, with remaining parts taken from reference TRBV19 and TRBJ1-6, reads DGGITQSPKYLFRKEGQNVTLSCEQNLNHDAMYWYRQDPGQGLRLIYYSQIVNDFQKGDIAEGYSVSREKKESFPLTVTSAQKNPTAFYLCASSIRSDTPLHFGNGTRLTVT.